These 24 T cell receptor beta chains were all obtained from the same sample, sequenced in a study of sequential checkpoint blockade in melanoma. Treatment noted: randomized to nivolumab then ipilimumab (arm A) or the reverse (arm B). Sequencing was performed with immunoSEQ multiplex PCR; in TCRdb, only in-frame clones are kept and a portion is missing. The table includes tens of thousands of clones, roughly 27% detected once. Material: tumor tissue (inferred from file names), obtained from a patient given nivolumab and ipilimumab in sequence. Receptors originate from a human donor with melanoma.

This clone was seen a handful of times. The genes are TRBV7-7 and TRBJ2-7, with D perhaps given as TRBD1 or TRBD2 (6 bases each). The CDR3 contains 17 residues. The germline gives CDR1 SSHAT, CDR2 FNYEAQ (reference sequence). V gave up 4 bases and J gave up 4 bases, with 23 bases separating them. This chain's CDR3 is CASSSSLWEVRGYEQYF. In nucleotides, the CDR3 is TGTGCCAGCAGCTCTAGTCTGTGGGAGGTGAGGGGGTACGAGCAGTACTTC.

This clone was detected only a few times. The V call is TRBV9, the J call TRBJ2-5, with D tentatively TRBD2 (5 bases). Germline V gene sequence: CDR1 SGDLS, CDR2 YYNGEE. V lost 3 bases, J lost 4 bases, and 10 bases lay in between. This CDR3 has 13 residues. CDR3 nucleotide sequence: TGTGCCAGCAGCGACGGAGGATCAGAGACCCAGTACTTC. It translates to CASSDGGSETQYF.

This chain links TRBV9 with TRBJ1-2; D not certain. Germline loops: CDR1 SGDLS, CDR2 YYNGEE. The CDR3 contains 12 residues. V lost 6 bases and J lost 8, with 14 bases in between. CDR3 sequence reads: CASKEGSGGYTF. The DNA for the CDR3 is TGTGCCAGCAAGGAGGGTTCAGGAGGCTACACCTTC.

This clone was recorded a few times. The rearrangement uses TRBV6-8 and TRBJ2-1, with 7 bases that match TRBD2. The germline V gene has CDR1 MNHGY and CDR2 SAAAGT. V shed 5 bases, J shed 4 bases, and the junction held 8 bases outside the gene matches. The CDR3 is 15 amino acids. DNA of the CDR3: TGTGCCAGCAGTGGAGGCGCGGGGGTGTACAATGAGCAGTTCTTC. Its protein is CASSGGAGVYNEQFF.

This clone is medium-sized by share. The chain has TRBV5-1 and TRBJ1-2, with D possibly being TRBD1 (5 bases). The CDR3 has 15 amino acids. Trimming removed 0 bases from V and 4 bases from J, with 13 bases in between. Germline values: CDR1 SGHRS, CDR2 YFSETQ. Here the CDR3 DNA reads TGCGCCAGCAGCTTGGACCCCTCAGGGCTCTATGGCTACACCTTC. This codes for CASSLDPSGLYGYTF.

This chain connects TRBV19 to TRBJ1-1; 9 bases fit TRBD1. The V gene end was trimmed by 5 bases and the J gene end by 4 bases; junction bases not matched to a gene: 14. The germline V gene encodes CDR1 LNHDA and CDR2 SQIVND (reference sequence). This CDR3 is built from 17 residues. CDR3 in amino acids: CASSSPPGTGTGTEAFF. CDR3 DNA: TGTGCCAGTAGTTCACCACCCGGGACAGGGACGGGCACTGAAGCTTTCTTT.

This sequence joins TRBV29-1 and TRBJ2-3; no clear D. V was shortened by 4 bases and J by 2 bases, with 13 bases between the two germline ends. The CDR3 runs 14 residues. Germline-derived CDR1 and CDR2 are SQVTM and ANQGSEA. CDR3 DNA sequence: TGCAGCGTTGTTAGGGCAGTACTCACAGATACGCAGTATTTT. This translates into CSVVRAVLTDTQYF.

Only a few counts were recorded for this clone. The chain has TRBV30 and TRBJ1-2; 11 bases are shared with TRBD1. Germline V gene sequence: CDR1 GTSNPN, CDR2 SVGIG (reference sequence). Losses at the gene ends were 3 bases for V and 3 bases for J; bases not matched to a gene: 3. The CDR3 contains 14 residues. In DNA form, the CDR3 reads TGTGCCTGGAGCTGGACAGGGGGCGACTATGGCTACACCTTC. It translates to CAWSWTGGDYGYTF.

This clone was detected only a few times. This rearrangement joins TRBV11-3 to TRBJ2-2; TRBD1 is a possible D gene (6 bases). The CDR3 is 14 residues long. The germline gives CDR1 SGHNT, CDR2 YENEEA. V lost 5 bases to trimming and J lost 6 bases, with 13 bases between them. In DNA, the CDR3 is TGTGCCAGCAGCCCTCGAGGGGGAGCCGGGGAGCTGTTTTTT. This gives the protein CASSPRGGAGELFF.

The chain is built from TRBV18 and TRBJ2-4, with unresolved D. Germline loops: CDR1 KGHSH, CDR2 LQKENI. V was shortened by 2 bases and J by 1 base, with 6 bases between the two germline ends. This CDR3 is built from 14 residues. CDR3 loop: CASSPFGAKNIQYF. CDR3 sequence (DNA): TGTGCCAGCTCACCATTTGGGGCCAAAAACATTCAGTACTTC.

This clone came up a few times. The chain uses TRBV15 and TRBJ1-6; D is perhaps TRBD1 (5 bases). The CDR3 spans 15 residues. The germline gives CDR1 LNHNV, CDR2 YYDKDF (reference sequence). Trimming shortened V by 0 bases and J by 7 bases, and 10 bases separated the two germline ends. CDR3 sequence: CATSRDGAANSPLHF. The CDR3 DNA sequence: TGTGCCACCAGCAGAGATGGGGCGGCAAATTCACCCCTCCACTTT. Filled out from reference TRBV15 and TRBJ1-6, the complete variable domain reads DAMVIQNPRYQVTQFGKPVTLSCSQTLNHNVMYWYQQKSSQAPKLLFHYYDKDFNNEADTPDNFQSRRPNTSFCFLDIRSPGLGDTAMYLCATSRDGAANSPLHFGNGTRLTVT.

The V and J genes are TRBV5-1 and TRBJ2-1; TRBD2 aligns across 8 bases. Germline CDR1 reads SGHRS; CDR2 reads YFSETQ. The CDR3 covers 16 residues. The junction had 13 bases not matched to a gene; V was cut back by 7 bases and J by 4 bases. The CDR3, as DNA: TGCGCCAGCGCCATATATAGCGGGATGGGATACAATGAGCAGTTCTTC. Translated, it gives CASAIYSGMGYNEQFF.

The chain joins TRBV25-1 to TRBJ2-5; D is perhaps TRBD1 (5 bases). The CDR3 is 13 amino acids. CDR1 and CDR2 (germline): MGHDK, SYGVNS. Trimming removed 3 bases at V and 5 bases at J, with 10 bases between. The CDR3 protein is CASSDAGRETQYF. The DNA for the CDR3 is TGTGCCAGCAGTGACGCAGGGCGGGAGACCCAGTACTTC.

This clone turned up a few times. This chain links TRBV30 with TRBJ1-5; D is ambiguous. The V end was cut by 2 bases, the J end by 0 bases, with 14 bases between. Germline CDR1 is GTSNPN and CDR2 is SVGIG (reference sequence). The CDR3 contains 16 residues. DNA for the CDR3: TGTGCCTGGAGTCTAGAGGGTGGTTATAGCAATCAGCCCCAGCATTTT. Translated: CAWSLEGGYSNQPQHF. The full variable domain, with the rest looked up from reference TRBV30 and TRBJ1-5, is SQTIHQWPATLVQPVGSPLSLECTVEGTSNPNLYWYRQAAGRGLQLLFYSVGIGQISSEVPQNLSASRPQDRQFILSSKKLLLSDSGFYLCAWSLEGGYSNQPQHFGDGTRLSIL.

This clone was picked up a small number of times. The genes are TRBV28 and TRBJ2-7; possible D gene TRBD1, 6 bases. CDR1 and CDR2 from the germline V gene are MDHEN and SYDVKM. CDR3 length: 14 residues. V dropped 5 bases and J dropped 2 bases, with 13 bases sitting between them. DNA for the CDR3: TGTGCCAGCAGTCCTACAGGGAGTACCTACGAGCAGTACTTC. It encodes CASSPTGSTYEQYF.

This sequence joins TRBV29-1 and TRBJ2-1; no clear D gene. The CDR3 is 12 amino acids. The germline CDR1 and CDR2 sequences are SQVTM and ANQGSEA. With 0 bases removed from V and 6 bases from J, the gap between germline ends came to 6 bases. The CDR3 coding sequence is TGCAGCGTTGAAGAAGGCCTCAATGAGCAGTTCTTC. This encodes CSVEEGLNEQFF.

The chain links TRBV5-1 to TRBJ2-5, with 10 bases that match TRBD2. Germline CDR1 reads SGHRS; CDR2 reads YFSETQ. V shed 0 bases, J shed 2 bases, and the junction held 4 bases outside the gene matches. The CDR3 runs 16 residues. For the CDR3, the DNA is TGCGCCAGCAGCTTGGTAGCTAGCGGGGGACAAGAGACCCAGTACTTC. It codes for CASSLVASGGQETQYF.

This clone occurred a few times. The J gene is TRBJ1-4, the V gene TRBV11-3; a possible D gene is TRBD1 (6 bases). V gave up 0 bases and J gave up 7 bases, with 12 bases separating them. CDR3 size: 15 residues. Germline V gene lookup returns CDR1 SGHNT and CDR2 YENEEA. The CDR3 is CASSLETGLSEKLFF. The CDR3 DNA reads TGTGCCAGCAGCTTAGAAACAGGGTTGAGTGAAAAACTGTTTTTT.

This clone is judged medium-sized. The chain has TRBV6-8 and TRBJ1-4; D is perhaps TRBD1 (5 bases). Trimming took 7 bases from V and 8 from J, leaving 20 bases between them. The germline CDR1 and CDR2 sequences are MNHGY and SAAAGT. There are 15 residues in the CDR3. The CDR3 protein is CASIQRDRKEEKLFF. The CDR3 DNA is TGTGCCAGCATCCAAAGGGACCGAAAAGAGGAAAAACTGTTTTTT.

This chain links TRBV18 with TRBJ2-1; 12 bases align to TRBD2. The ends lost 0 bases at V and 10 bases at J; junction bases unmatched: 10. Looked up from germline, CDR1 is KGHSH and CDR2 is LQKENI. The CDR3 has 17 amino acids. The CDR3 is CASSPPVSSGRGNEQFF. CDR3 coding DNA: TGTGCCAGCTCACCACCGGTATCTAGCGGGAGGGGAAACGAGCAGTTCTTC.

The chain combines TRBV9 with TRBJ2-5; the D call may be TRBD1 or TRBD2 (5 bases each). Germline V gene data show CDR1 as SGDLS and CDR2 as YYNGEE. The CDR3 length is 13 residues. The V gene lost 5 bases and the J gene lost 7 bases, with 15 bases spanning the gap. The CDR3 spells CASSEEAGGTQYF. In DNA, the CDR3 is TGTGCCAGCAGTGAAGAAGCTGGGGGGACCCAGTACTTC.

The chain carries TRBV18 and TRBJ2-5; 9 bases line up with TRBD1. V shed 5 bases, J shed 2 bases, and the junction held 12 bases outside the gene matches. The CDR3 contains 17 residues. Germline assignment: CDR1 KGHSH and CDR2 LQKENI. CDR3 DNA sequence: TGTGCCAGCTCATCACGCGGATCCGGGACAGGGCAAGAGACCCAGTACTTC. This sequence encodes CASSSRGSGTGQETQYF.

This clone was observed many times. The V and J genes are TRBV7-2 and TRBJ2-1, with D possibly TRBD2 on 6 matching bases. The CDR3 sequence is 13 residues long. Per the germline V gene, CDR1 is SGHTA and CDR2 is FQGNSA. Deletions cut 7 bases from V and 7 bases from J, with 14 bases between. The DNA of the CDR3 is TGTGCCAGCACCACGACTAGTAGGAATGAGCAGTTCTTC. It codes for CASTTTSRNEQFF.

The chain recombines TRBV7-6 with TRBJ2-3; D gene uncertain. The CDR3 totals 16 residues. Per the germline V gene, CDR1 is SGHVS and CDR2 is FNYEAQ. V was cut by 2 bases and J by 0 bases, with 12 bases left in between. Here the CDR3 DNA reads TGTGCCAGCAGCTTACAGGAGTCGTTAAGCACAGATACGCAGTATTTT. Protein: CASSLQESLSTDTQYF.